Following are 30 T cell receptor beta chains from one sample sequenced in a study of a mutant IDH1 vaccine in newly diagnosed glioma. Time point of the sample: week 35, safety follow-up. Every single dose of the vaccine, 300 ug of mutant IDH1 20-mer peptide, came with topical imiquimod. Using immunoSEQ multiplex PCR, the repertoire was profiled, and TCRdb retains in-frame clones only, with some absent. The repertoire holds about 50,000 clones, with 60% to 85% as singletons. No antigen has been identified for these receptors. Material: PBMCs, obtained from a glioma patient whose treatment included an IDH1 peptide vaccine. The source of these receptors is a man aged 35-49 years with glioma.

In this sample, this clone turned up a few times. The chain has TRBV6-1 and TRBJ2-5, with 7 nucleotides matching TRBD1. The V and J ends lost 7 bases and 5 bases, in that order; junction bases with no gene match: 10. The CDR3 has 14 amino acids. Germline assignment: CDR1 MNHNS and CDR2 SASEGT. The CDR3 nucleotides read TGTGCCAGCATCGAACGGGGCAGGGGGGAGACCCAGTACTTC. Encoded protein: CASIERGRGETQYF.

The chain joins TRBV11-2 to TRBJ1-2, with D uncertain. The V gene lost 0 bases and the J gene lost 4 bases, with 9 bases spanning the gap. The CDR3 loop spans 14 amino acids. Germline V lookup: CDR1 SGHAT, CDR2 FQNNGV. The CDR3 region is CASSLEGSGYGYTF. CDR3 DNA: TGTGCCAGCAGCTTAGAGGGCAGCGGCTATGGCTACACCTTC.

The CDR3 spells CASSTKGGIQYF. The DNA for the CDR3 is TGTGCCAGTAGTACAAAGGGTGGCATTCAGTACTTC. The chain employs TRBV19 and TRBJ2-4; unclear D gene. CDR1 LNHDA and CDR2 SQIVND come from the germline V gene (reference sequence). The CDR3 is made up of 12 amino acids. The V and J ends lost 4 bases and 9 bases respectively, with 10 bases between them.

This chain uses TRBV7-9 with TRBJ2-5; 8 bases are shared with TRBD1. The CDR3 totals 16 residues. From germline, CDR1 is SEHNR and CDR2 FQNEAQ (reference sequence). V shed 4 bases, J shed 3 bases, and the junction held 10 bases outside the gene matches. The CDR3: CASSSLPGTGEETQYF. The CDR3 DNA reads as TGTGCCAGCAGCTCCCTCCCTGGGACAGGTGAAGAGACCCAGTACTTC.

The chain combines TRBV13 with TRBJ1-5; possibly TRBD1 for D (6 bases). Germline V gene lookup returns CDR1 PRHDT and CDR2 FYEKMQ (reference sequence). The V end lost 7 bases, the J end lost 3 bases, and 13 bases lay between the germline ends. This CDR3 is built from 14 residues. The chain's CDR3 is CASNSQGANQPQHF. CDR3 bases: TGTGCCAGCAATTCACAGGGCGCCAATCAGCCCCAGCATTTT.

The rearrangement links TRBV30 to TRBJ2-1; 7 nucleotides align to TRBD2. The CDR3 has 15 residues. Trimming took 3 bases from V and 8 from J; bases not matched to a gene: 13. Germline V CDR1 and CDR2: GTSNPN, SVGIG (reference sequence). The CDR3 DNA sequence: TGTGCCTGGAGCCGGGAGGCCGAGTTTAATCATGAGCAGTTCTTC. It encodes CAWSREAEFNHEQFF.

The chain links TRBV10-3 to TRBJ1-1; no clear D gene. Per the germline V gene, CDR1 is ENHRY and CDR2 is SYGVKD. Trimming cost V 2 bases and J 7 bases, with 8 bases left between them. This CDR3 has 12 residues. The CDR3 spells CAISENSYEAFF. CDR3 DNA sequence: TGTGCCATCAGTGAGAACAGCTATGAAGCTTTCTTT.

This chain uses TRBV5-1 with TRBJ2-2; D tentatively reads TRBD1 or TRBD2 (5 bases each). The germline V gene has CDR1 SGHRS and CDR2 YFSETQ. The CDR3 has 14 amino acids. Deletions cut 4 bases from V and 7 bases from J, with 14 bases between. The CDR3 region is CASSLVPRGGELFF. The DNA of the CDR3 is TGCGCCAGCAGCCTGGTCCCGAGGGGCGGGGAGCTGTTTTTT.

V is TRBV18 and J is TRBJ2-5; D is undetermined. This CDR3 is 14 amino acids long. CDR1 is KGHSH, CDR2 LQKENI, per germline. Trimming cost V 6 bases and J 3 bases, with 14 bases left between them. The CDR3 sequence is CASSPATFKETQYF. The CDR3 DNA sequence: TGTGCCAGCTCTCCTGCTACGTTTAAAGAGACCCAGTACTTC.

This chain uses TRBV27 with TRBJ1-1; D unclear. Germline CDR1 and CDR2: MNHEY and SMNVEV (reference sequence). V gave up 2 bases and J gave up 2 bases, with 9 bases separating them. This CDR3 is built from 14 residues. Written as DNA, the CDR3 is TGTGCCAGCAGTTTACGTTCAGTAAACACTGAAGCTTTCTTT. Translation gives CASSLRSVNTEAFF.

Only a few counts were recorded for this clone. V and J are TRBV6-4 and TRBJ1-1; weak D call: TRBD1 (6 bases). The CDR3 spans 14 residues. Germline V gene lookup returns CDR1 MRHNA and CDR2 SNTAGT. V lost 5 bases and J 2 bases, leaving 12 bases between the germline ends. The CDR3, as DNA: TGTGCCAGCAGTCGGACCGGGGGCAACACTGAAGCTTTCTTT. It yields the protein CASSRTGGNTEAFF.

The V and J genes are TRBV11-2 and TRBJ2-3, with D possibly called TRBD1 or TRBD2 (5 bases each). CDR3 length: 16 residues. Between the trimmed V and J ends, which lost 2 bases and 4 bases, there was a span of 16 bases. Germline V gene lookup returns CDR1 SGHAT and CDR2 FQNNGV. The CDR3 protein is CASSLNVILGADTQYF. The CDR3, as DNA: TGTGCCAGCAGCTTAAATGTGATTCTGGGGGCAGATACGCAGTATTTT.

This rearrangement joins TRBV13 to TRBJ2-3, with TRBD2 matching over 7 bases. CDR1 is PRHDT and CDR2 is FYEKMQ in the germline V gene (reference sequence). Trimming cost V 4 bases and J 2 bases; bases outside gene matches: 3. The CDR3 is 14 residues long. The CDR3 reads CASSWGLFTDTQYF. In DNA, the CDR3 is TGTGCCAGCAGCTGGGGACTATTCACAGATACGCAGTATTTT.

This chain connects TRBV4-1 to TRBJ1-2; 7 bases map to TRBD1. Germline V gene lookup returns CDR1 MGHRA and CDR2 YSYEKL. V trimming: 3 bases; J trimming: 4 bases; junction bases outside the gene matches: 11. The CDR3 covers 16 residues. The CDR3 here is CASSQADRDGAYGYTF. In nucleotides, the CDR3 is TGCGCCAGCAGCCAGGCTGACAGGGATGGAGCCTATGGCTACACCTTC.

The genes are TRBV4-3 and TRBJ2-2; 7 nucleotides agree with TRBD2. Trimming took 3 bases from V and 4 from J; bases not matched to a gene: 11. Germline values: CDR1 LGHNA, CDR2 YSLEER. The CDR3 sequence is 17 residues long. This CDR3 is CASSQSSGTEGTGELFF. The DNA for the CDR3 is TGCGCCAGCAGCCAGTCGAGCGGGACTGAGGGCACCGGGGAGCTGTTTTTT.

This clone has just a few counts. Additional DNA sequences in this sample encode the identical CDR3. The chain links TRBV6-5 to TRBJ1-1; possibly TRBD1 for D (6 bases). In germline, CDR1 is MNHEY, CDR2 SVGAGI. The CDR3 runs 11 residues. V was shortened by 6 bases and J by 7 bases, with 9 bases between the two germline ends. The DNA for the CDR3 is TGTGCCAGCAGGGGGACATTTGAAGCTTTCTTT. Its translation is CASRGTFEAFF.

V usage is TRBV7-2 and J usage is TRBJ2-3; D tentatively fits TRBD1 or TRBD2 (5 bases each). The CDR3 runs 13 residues. The V and J ends lost 4 bases and 6 bases respectively, with 11 bases between them. CDR1 and CDR2 (germline): SGHTA, FQGNSA. The CDR3 is CASSSSEGDTQYF. In DNA form, the CDR3 reads TGTGCCAGCAGCTCCTCTGAGGGGGATACGCAGTATTTT.

The chain is built from TRBV11-2 and TRBJ1-4; D ambiguous. The germline V and J ends were trimmed by 5 bases and 6 bases, with 10 bases remaining between them. CDR1 is SGHAT and CDR2 is FQNNGV in the germline V gene. The CDR3 totals 13 residues. The CDR3 region has the DNA TGTGCCAGCAGCGAACGGTCCGATGAAAAACTGTTTTTT. It yields the protein CASSERSDEKLFF.

The V gene is TRBV6-1, the J gene TRBJ1-2, with TRBD1 matching over 8 bases. The CDR3 consists of 18 residues. With V trimmed by 2 bases and J by 2 bases, 13 bases remained unmatched. Per germline, CDR1 MNHNS and CDR2 SASEGT. The DNA of the CDR3 is TGTGCCAGCAGTGAATGGGCAGGGGGCTTAATTGGAAACTATGGCTACACCTTC. Its protein product is CASSEWAGGLIGNYGYTF.

The chain has TRBV27 and TRBJ1-2; 10 positions agree with TRBD1. V lost 4 bases to trimming and J lost 4 bases; unmatched junction nucleotides: 12. This CDR3 has 17 amino acids. Germline V gene lookup returns CDR1 MNHEY and CDR2 SMNVEV (reference sequence). For the CDR3, the DNA is TGTGCCAGCAGTTCTCGAGGGACAGGGGCGACGGCCTATGGCTACACCTTC. Translating gives CASSSRGTGATAYGYTF.

The chain is built from TRBV5-1 and TRBJ1-3, with D unclear. The CDR3 runs 15 residues. Trimming took off 4 bases at V and 7 bases at J, with 18 bases between the two ends. Germline V gene lookup returns CDR1 SGHRS and CDR2 YFSETQ. The CDR3 coding sequence is TGCGCCAGCAGCGAAATAAGCTCAGTCTTGAACACCATATATTTT. Translated, it gives CASSEISSVLNTIYF. Supplemented by reference TRBV5-1 and TRBJ1-3, the full variable domain reads KAGVTQTPRYLIKTRGQQVTLSCSPISGHRSVSWYQQTPGQGLQFLFEYFSETQRNKGNFPGRFSGRQFSNSRSEMNVSTLELGDSALYLCASSEISSVLNTIYFGEGSWLTVV.

V gene TRBV4-1 combines with J gene TRBJ2-5; 9 nucleotides align to TRBD1. CDR3 length equals 17 residues. CDR1 and CDR2 from the germline V gene are MGHRA and YSYEKL. V dropped 0 bases and J dropped 4; count of bases not matched to a gene: 9. The CDR3 is CASSQDLGQGIGETQYF. The CDR3 DNA reads TGCGCCAGCAGCCAAGACCTAGGACAGGGGATAGGAGAGACCCAGTACTTC.

The V call is TRBV7-8, the J call TRBJ1-1, with TRBD1 identical over 8 bases. This CDR3 comprises 15 residues. The J segment lost 5 bases and the V segment lost 1 base, leaving 6 bases of the junction unmatched. The germline V gene has CDR1 SGHVS and CDR2 FQNEAQ. In nucleotides, the CDR3 is TGTGCCAGCAGCTTAGACAGGGGGAGTAGGACTGAAGCTTTCTTT. Its protein product is CASSLDRGSRTEAFF.

The chain joins TRBV19 to TRBJ2-3, with unresolved D. Trimming pared 3 bases from V and 0 bases from J, leaving 7 bases between. This CDR3 contains 14 residues. Germline V gives CDR1 LNHDA, CDR2 SQIVND (reference sequence). The chain's CDR3 is CASSMRPSTDTQYF. In DNA form, the CDR3 reads TGTGCCAGTAGTATGAGGCCTAGCACAGATACGCAGTATTTT. Variable domain in full (rest from reference TRBV19 and TRBJ2-3): DGGITQSPKYLFRKEGQNVTLSCEQNLNHDAMYWYRQDPGQGLRLIYYSQIVNDFQKGDIAEGYSVSREKKESFPLTVTSAQKNPTAFYLCASSMRPSTDTQYFGPGTRLTVL.

The chain recombines TRBV28 with TRBJ2-3, with 9 bases fitting TRBD2. J lost 4 bases, V lost 5 bases, and 7 bases had no gene match. Germline-derived CDR1 and CDR2 are MDHEN and SYDVKM. The CDR3 consists of 15 residues. The CDR3 coding sequence is TGTGCCAGCAGTCGTAGCGGGAGCCCCCCAGATACGCAGTATTTT. This translates into CASSRSGSPPDTQYF.

The chain combines TRBV29-1 with TRBJ1-2; a weak D match, TRBD1 (5 bases). V lost 6 bases and J lost 8, with 19 bases in between. The CDR3 consists of 13 residues. Germline CDR1 SQVTM, CDR2 ANQGSEA. The DNA for the CDR3 is TGCAGCGTGTGGACGACAAGGGGTTACGGCTACACCTTC. Protein sequence: CSVWTTRGYGYTF. The variable domain in full, with the rest retrieved from reference TRBV29-1 and TRBJ1-2, is SAVISQKPSRDICQRGTSLTIQCQVDSQVTMMFWYRQQPGQSLTLIATANQGSEATYESGFVIDKFPISRPNLTFSTLTVSNMSPEDSSIYLCSVWTTRGYGYTFGSGTRLTVV.

The chain is built from TRBV6-6 and TRBJ2-7; 13 bases are shared with TRBD2. Germline V gene lookup returns CDR1 MNHNY and CDR2 SVGAGI (reference sequence). This CDR3 is built from 16 residues. The junction had 4 bases not matched to a gene; V was cut back by 3 bases and J by 2 bases. CDR3 amino acids: CASSYLGLAGAYEQYV. The CDR3 DNA is TGTGCCAGCAGTTATCTCGGACTAGCGGGAGCCTACGAGCAGTACGTC.

This chain uses TRBV14 with TRBJ1-3, with D perhaps TRBD1 (6 bases). CDR1 and CDR2 from the germline V gene are SGHDN and FVKESK. There are 15 residues in the CDR3. The V and J ends lost 6 bases and 3 bases respectively, with 15 bases between them. The CDR3 reads CASSSLGARGNTIYF. The CDR3 nucleotides read TGTGCCAGCAGTTCCTTGGGGGCTCGTGGAAACACCATATATTTT. Filled out from reference TRBV14 and TRBJ1-3, the complete variable domain reads EAGVTQFPSHSVIEKGQTVTLRCDPISGHDNLYWYRRVMGKEIKFLLHFVKESKQDESGMPNNRFLAERTGGTYSTLKVQPAELEDSGVYFCASSSLGARGNTIYFGEGSWLTVV.

The CDR3 nucleotides read TGTGCCAGCAGGGGGGAGGACAGGGCTGGTGGCTACACCTTC. Amino acid sequence: CASRGEDRAGGYTF. This sequence joins TRBV25-1 and TRBJ1-2, with 8 nucleotides matching TRBD1. J lost 7 bases, V lost 6 bases, and 10 bases had no gene match. The CDR3 has 14 residues. Germline assignment: CDR1 MGHDK and CDR2 SYGVNS.

The chain joins TRBV10-3 to TRBJ1-2; the match to TRBD1 covers 11 bases. Looked up from germline, CDR1 is ENHRY and CDR2 is SYGVKD. Losses at the gene ends were 11 bases for V and 7 bases for J; bases not matched to a gene: 9. The CDR3 extends over 13 amino acids. CDR3 nucleotides: TGTGCCGCCTGGACAGGGGGCAGGAGTGGCTACACCTTC. Protein: CAAWTGGRSGYTF.